Listed here is a single T cell receptor beta chain. Antigen unknown. The PCR made use of 60 Vbeta and 13 Jbeta primers. Repertoires were generated with immunoSEQ multiplex PCR, while TCRdb's copy carries only in-frame clones and drops some. The repertoire holds 100,000 to 120,000 clones, approximately 84% seen once, with 1.5% to 2% in the top ten. The record originates from a study of cytomegalovirus exposure and HLA in healthy donors. Study background: Sequencing of 150 million to 200 million T cells in an earlier analysis found under 120 million unique TCR beta sequences.

Points from the study as a whole: Most TCRs appeared rarely, but some public TCRs recurred in many donors.

CDR1 and CDR2 from the germline V gene are SQVTM and ANQGSEA. CDR3 size: 15 residues. Trimming shortened V by 6 bases and J by 0 bases, and 15 bases separated the two germline ends. The specimen sequenced was PBMCs. The clonotype originates from a man in his forties in good health and CMV-seronegative. The V and J genes are TRBV29-1 and TRBJ1-5; D unresolved. CDR3 amino acids: CSVLRPRYSNQPQHF. DNA of the CDR3: TGCAGCGTACTAAGACCCCGATATAGCAATCAGCCCCAGCATTTT.